Listed here are 4 T cell receptor beta chains from one sample, sequenced in a study of human T cells and chemical hapten exposure (dated by TCRdb to the early 2020s). The sample's time point label, in plain terms: patch test 1, 2 weeks after DPC sensitization. In the paper's terms, the treatment or condition label means: therapeutic diphenylcyclopropenone sensitization with weekly scalp DPC. The method behind the library was RACE. Sequencing relied on a NextSeq 500. TCRdb's own reprocessing of the public reads used fastp at Q25 and MiXCR and kept productive beta chains. When rows share a CDR3 protein, they turn into one entry using the most common DNA and genes. The sample table holds roughly 190,000 distinct CDR3 sequences, of which approximately 20% were seen once. The top ten hold under 7% of the sample. Specimen: whole blood, collected in connection with sensitization to the hapten diphenylcyclopropenone (DPC). The origin of the receptors is a woman aged 50 to 60 with alopecia areata. Some clones in this sample may be carry-over from other donors' samples.

This clonotype was counted a few times. V and J are TRBV15 and TRBJ2-5; the D is unclear. This CDR3 is 14 amino acids long. Between the trimmed V and J ends, which lost 5 bases and 1 base, there was a span of 11 bases. The germline V gene has CDR1 LNHNV and CDR2 YYDKDF (reference sequence). This CDR3 is CATSGNRFQETQYF. The CDR3 DNA reads TGTGCCACCAGCGGGAATAGGTTCCAAGAGACCCAGTACTTC.

CDR3 amino acids: CSAREQGVANYGYTF. The CDR3 DNA sequence: TGCAGTGCTAGAGAACAAGGGGTGGCTAACTATGGCTACACCTTC. The V and J genes are TRBV20-1 and TRBJ1-2, with D possibly TRBD1 on 5 matching bases. The CDR3 has 15 residues. Germline V gives CDR1 DFQATT, CDR2 SNEGSKA (reference sequence). The germline V and J ends were trimmed by 0 bases and 0 bases, with 11 bases remaining between them.

This clonotype was detected only a few times. The chain carries TRBV6-5 and TRBJ2-1; a weak D match, TRBD2 (6 bases). This CDR3 region has 16 residues. Trimming pared 5 bases from V and 5 bases from J, leaving 19 bases between. Per germline, CDR1 MNHEY and CDR2 SVGAGI. The CDR3: CASSRTLAGLHNEQFF. The CDR3 DNA sequence: TGTGCCAGCAGTCGTACTCTGGCGGGACTTCACAATGAGCAGTTCTTC.

The CDR3 nucleotides read TGCAGTGCTAGAGAAACTAGCGGGAGCTGGATAGGTGAGCAGTTCTTC. Translation: CSARETSGSWIGEQFF. The chain links TRBV20-1 to TRBJ2-1, with TRBD2 matching 11 bases. V lost 0 bases to trimming and J lost 9 bases; unmatched junction nucleotides: 10. This CDR3 region has 16 residues. Germline lookup yields CDR1 DFQATT and CDR2 SNEGSKA (reference sequence).